The 26 T cell receptor beta chains below were found in one sample sequenced in a study of T cell responses to AZD1222 COVID-19 vaccine. The protocol was immunoSEQ multiplex PCR, while the TCRdb copy is restricted to in-frame clones and leaves out a portion. The sample has nearly 110,000 clones, around 89% seen once. The source was peripheral blood, collected on day 0 of AZD1222 vaccination. The receptors derive from an adult in good health.

This chain joins TRBV5-1 and TRBJ2-7; the D is unclear. There are 13 residues in the CDR3. In germline, CDR1 is SGHRS, CDR2 YFSETQ. Deletions cut 0 bases from V and 3 bases from J, with 7 bases between. This chain's CDR3 is CASSLGQDYEQYF. The CDR3, as DNA: TGCGCCAGCAGCTTGGGACAAGACTACGAGCAGTACTTC.

The chain is built from TRBV24-1 and TRBJ1-4; TRBD1 might be the D (6 bases). The V end was cut by 3 bases, the J end by 7 bases, with 14 bases between. The CDR3 is made up of 15 amino acids. The germline V gene encodes CDR1 KGHDR and CDR2 SFDVKD. The CDR3 loop reads CATSDPPGTREKLFF. The CDR3 nucleotides are TGTGCCACCAGTGATCCCCCTGGGACACGTGAAAAACTGTTTTTT.

The chain combines TRBV28 with TRBJ2-7, with unresolved D. Per germline, CDR1 MDHEN and CDR2 SYDVKM. The CDR3 totals 13 residues. The V end lost 7 bases, the J end lost 2 bases, and 12 bases lay between the germline ends. The CDR3 is CASKVAHTYEQYF. CDR3 DNA: TGTGCCAGCAAGGTAGCCCATACCTACGAGCAGTACTTC. The full variable domain, its missing parts supplied by reference TRBV28 and TRBJ2-7, is DVKVTQSSRYLVKRTGEKVFLECVQDMDHENMFWYRQDPGLGLRLIYFSYDVKMKEKGDIPEGYSVSREKKERFSLILESASTNQTSMYLCASKVAHTYEQYFGPGTRLTVT.

This chain links TRBV24-1 with TRBJ2-3, with 8 positions matching TRBD1. From germline, CDR1 is KGHDR and CDR2 SFDVKD. This CDR3 region has 15 residues. V was clipped by 4 bases and J by 5 bases; unmatched bases: 7. The CDR3 sequence: CATSEHGQGGDTQYF. Written as DNA, the CDR3 is TGTGCCACCAGTGAACACGGACAGGGCGGAGATACGCAGTATTTT.

The chain combines TRBV4-1 with TRBJ1-5, with D perhaps matching TRBD1 (5 bases). V was clipped by 4 bases and J by 3 bases, with 10 bases between them. Per the germline V gene, CDR1 is MGHRA and CDR2 is YSYEKL. The CDR3 spans 14 residues. CDR3 nucleotide sequence: TGCGCCAGCAGCCCTGGCAGGGACAATCAGCCCCAGCATTTT. Protein: CASSPGRDNQPQHF.

This chain links TRBV27 with TRBJ2-1; no firm D call. CDR3 length equals 14 residues. Germline CDR1 MNHEY, CDR2 SMNVEV (reference sequence). V lost 6 bases to trimming and J lost 4 bases, with 13 bases between them. CDR3 coding DNA: TGTGCCAGCAGCTACGGTACGGATTACAATGAGCAGTTCTTC. As protein: CASSYGTDYNEQFF.

The chain couples TRBV24-1 to TRBJ2-7; D is ambiguous. Trimming cost V 4 bases and J 0 bases, with 0 bases left between them. The CDR3 runs 11 residues. Germline values: CDR1 KGHDR, CDR2 SFDVKD. CDR3 DNA: TGTGCCACCAGTGACTCCTACGAGCAGTACTTC. It translates to CATSDSYEQYF.

In regard to this clone: Other DNA sequences within the sample encode an identical CDR3. The chain uses TRBV28 and TRBJ1-2; TRBD1 is a possible D gene (5 bases). Trimming took off 2 bases at V and 2 bases at J, with 9 bases between the two ends. The V gene's germline CDR1 is MDHEN and CDR2 SYDVKM. CDR3 length: 14 residues. CDR3 residues: CASSLGGANYGYTF. The DNA for the CDR3 is TGTGCCAGCAGTTTAGGCGGGGCAAACTATGGCTACACCTTC.

The J gene is TRBJ1-4, the V gene TRBV5-8; tentatively, D is TRBD1 (5 bases). The germline V gene encodes CDR1 SGHTS and CDR2 YDEGEE. The V and J ends lost 4 bases and 8 bases respectively, with 15 bases between them. The CDR3 totals 14 residues. CDR3 loop: CASSVGARGEKLFF. The CDR3 nucleotides read TGTGCCAGCAGCGTCGGGGCTCGGGGGGAAAAACTGTTTTTT.

The V and J genes are TRBV30 and TRBJ1-1; D may be TRBD1 (6 bases). The CDR3 extends over 14 amino acids. CDR1 and CDR2 from the germline V gene are GTSNPN and SVGIG (reference sequence). The V gene lost 2 bases and the J gene lost 2 bases, with 12 bases spanning the gap. The CDR3 loop reads CAWSTRQVNTEAFF. The DNA of the CDR3 is TGTGCCTGGAGTACCCGACAGGTCAACACTGAAGCTTTCTTT.

The chain joins TRBV7-3 to TRBJ2-2, with a weak D call TRBD1 (6 bases). The length of the CDR3 is 14 residues. V was shortened by 3 bases and J by 7 bases, with 12 bases between the two germline ends. In germline, CDR1 is SGHTA, CDR2 FQGTGA. The CDR3 region is CASSFRDTGGELFF. CDR3 nucleotide sequence: TGTGCCAGCAGCTTCCGGGACACGGGCGGGGAGCTGTTTTTT.

This clone was observed once. V usage is TRBV11-2 and J usage is TRBJ1-1; 10 nucleotides agree with TRBD1. This CDR3 is 18 amino acids long. CDR1 is SGHAT, CDR2 FQNNGV, per germline. Trimming cost V 1 base and J 4 bases; bases outside gene matches: 12. CDR3 in amino acids: CASSLAQGQGGSRTEAFF. The DNA of the CDR3 is TGTGCCAGCAGCTTAGCACAAGGACAGGGGGGGAGTCGCACTGAAGCTTTCTTT.

The rearrangement joins TRBV30 to TRBJ2-7, with 9 bases lining up with TRBD2. The CDR3 totals 16 residues. Germline V gives CDR1 GTSNPN, CDR2 SVGIG (reference sequence). With V trimmed by 4 bases and J by 4 bases, 14 bases remained unmatched. In DNA, the CDR3 is TGTGCCTGGACTTACCCCCCTACTAGCGGGCAATACGAGCAGTACTTC. Amino acids: CAWTYPPTSGQYEQYF. Based on the CDR3 plus reference TRBV30 and TRBJ2-7, the full variable domain is SQTIHQWPATLVQPVGSPLSLECTVEGTSNPNLYWYRQAAGRGLQLLFYSVGIGQISSEVPQNLSASRPQDRQFILSSKKLLLSDSGFYLCAWTYPPTSGQYEQYFGPGTRLTVT.

The chain carries TRBV28 and TRBJ1-5, with D perhaps TRBD1 (6 bases). Germline V gene lookup returns CDR1 MDHEN and CDR2 SYDVKM. V was cut by 1 base and J by 4 bases, with 14 bases left in between. The CDR3 covers 16 residues. The CDR3: CASSLLSDSKNQPQHF. The CDR3 coding sequence is TGTGCCAGCAGTTTATTGTCGGACAGCAAGAATCAGCCCCAGCATTTT.

V usage is TRBV7-2 and J usage is TRBJ1-2; D possibly corresponds to TRBD1 (5 bases). V was cut by 4 bases and J by 0 bases, with 15 bases left in between. Germline V gene sequence: CDR1 SGHTA, CDR2 FQGNSA. This CDR3 region has 16 residues. The CDR3 nucleotides are TGTGCCAGCAGCTCCAGGATGACAGCATCTAACTATGGCTACACCTTC. Its protein product is CASSSRMTASNYGYTF.

The chain is built from TRBV28 and TRBJ1-2; 7 bases line up with TRBD1. The CDR3 consists of 13 residues. J was trimmed by 10 bases and V by 4 bases; bases with no gene match: 9. The germline CDR1 and CDR2 sequences are MDHEN and SYDVKM. The CDR3 sequence: CASSSPRDSPYTF. CDR3 sequence (DNA): TGTGCCAGCAGTTCACCCCGGGACAGCCCCTACACCTTC.

The chain links TRBV19 to TRBJ1-1; tentatively, D is TRBD1 (6 bases). Trimming shortened V by 3 bases and J by 8 bases, and 16 bases separated the two germline ends. The CDR3 sequence is 14 residues long. Looked up from germline, CDR1 is LNHDA and CDR2 is SQIVND (reference sequence). CDR3 in DNA: TGTGCCAGTAGTATTGGACAGTTTGGCACCGAAGCTTTCTTT. It is translated as CASSIGQFGTEAFF.

This clone was counted once. The chain uses TRBV5-1 and TRBJ2-6; D is undetermined. Trimming removed 4 bases at V and 0 bases at J, with 11 bases between. The V gene's germline CDR1 is SGHRS and CDR2 YFSETQ. This CDR3 has 16 amino acids. The CDR3 spells CASSNLQNSGANVLTF. The CDR3 nucleotides read TGCGCCAGCAGCAATTTACAGAACTCTGGGGCCAACGTCCTGACTTTC.

This clone was detected a few times. V gene TRBV4-2 combines with J gene TRBJ2-3; 9 bases map to TRBD2. The ends lost 4 bases at V and 5 bases at J; junction bases unmatched: 13. Looked up from germline, CDR1 is LGHNA and CDR2 is YNFKEQ. This CDR3 contains 17 residues. The CDR3 region has the DNA TGTGCCAGCAGCCGAGCTTGGCGGGAGGGGGGACAAGATACGCAGTATTTT. Translated: CASSRAWREGGQDTQYF.

The genes are TRBV6-6 and TRBJ2-3; TRBD1 aligns across 8 bases. The CDR3 runs to 14 residues. The germline CDR1 and CDR2 sequences are MNHNY and SVGAGI (reference sequence). Trimming took 6 bases from V and 2 from J; bases not matched to a gene: 4. CDR3 amino acids: CASRPTGATDTQYF. DNA of the CDR3: TGTGCCAGCAGGCCGACAGGGGCCACAGATACGCAGTATTTT.

The J gene is TRBJ1-5, the V gene TRBV4-1; D is possibly TRBD1 (6 bases). V was trimmed by 0 bases and J by 0 bases, leaving 9 bases between them. There are 16 residues in the CDR3. Germline loops: CDR1 MGHRA, CDR2 YSYEKL. CDR3 coding DNA: TGCGCCAGCAGCCAAGATTGGGGGCCTAGCAATCAGCCCCAGCATTTT. The encoded protein is CASSQDWGPSNQPQHF.

The chain links TRBV6-5 to TRBJ1-5, with a tentative D call TRBD1 (6 bases). The CDR3 runs 15 residues. From germline, CDR1 is MNHEY and CDR2 SVGAGI. Trimming took 6 bases from V and 0 from J, leaving 12 bases between them. In nucleotides, the CDR3 is TGTGCCAGCAGACGCGACAGGACTAGCAATCAGCCCCAGCATTTT. Encoded protein: CASRRDRTSNQPQHF.

V usage is TRBV6-1 and J usage is TRBJ1-1; no clear D. The CDR3 is 15 amino acids. The V end was cut by 1 base, the J end by 5 bases, with 14 bases between. The germline gives CDR1 MNHNS, CDR2 SASEGT. The CDR3 DNA sequence: TGTGCCAGCAGTGAAGTGGGGTCGAGGTGGACTGAAGCTTTCTTT. Translated: CASSEVGSRWTEAFF.

The J gene is TRBJ1-2, the V gene TRBV4-1, with D unclear. Germline lookup yields CDR1 MGHRA and CDR2 YSYEKL. Trimming took 1 base from V and 0 from J, leaving 12 bases between them. The CDR3 covers 16 residues. The CDR3 reads CASSQGTIGANYGYTF. The CDR3, as DNA: TGCGCCAGCAGCCAAGGGACGATCGGCGCTAACTATGGCTACACCTTC.

This clone was seen a handful of times. The chain is built from TRBV4-1 and TRBJ1-3, with 8 bases that match TRBD1. CDR3 length equals 18 residues. Germline assignment: CDR1 MGHRA and CDR2 YSYEKL. V trimming: 2 bases; J trimming: 2 bases; junction bases outside the gene matches: 11. CDR3 bases: TGCGCCAGCAGCCAACGACAAGGACAGGGTCTCACTGGAAACACCATATATTTT. It yields the protein CASSQRQGQGLTGNTIYF.

This clone was observed once. Its ends do not fully match the called genes, so a read error is possible. This chain joins TRBV27 and TRBJ1-1, with D uncertain. The CDR3 is 13 residues long. Germline V CDR1 and CDR2: MNHEY, SMNVEV (reference sequence). The CDR3 DNA reads TGTGCCAGCGGTTTCGGAGCGAACACTGAAGCTTTCTTT. The encoded protein is CASGFGANTEAFF.